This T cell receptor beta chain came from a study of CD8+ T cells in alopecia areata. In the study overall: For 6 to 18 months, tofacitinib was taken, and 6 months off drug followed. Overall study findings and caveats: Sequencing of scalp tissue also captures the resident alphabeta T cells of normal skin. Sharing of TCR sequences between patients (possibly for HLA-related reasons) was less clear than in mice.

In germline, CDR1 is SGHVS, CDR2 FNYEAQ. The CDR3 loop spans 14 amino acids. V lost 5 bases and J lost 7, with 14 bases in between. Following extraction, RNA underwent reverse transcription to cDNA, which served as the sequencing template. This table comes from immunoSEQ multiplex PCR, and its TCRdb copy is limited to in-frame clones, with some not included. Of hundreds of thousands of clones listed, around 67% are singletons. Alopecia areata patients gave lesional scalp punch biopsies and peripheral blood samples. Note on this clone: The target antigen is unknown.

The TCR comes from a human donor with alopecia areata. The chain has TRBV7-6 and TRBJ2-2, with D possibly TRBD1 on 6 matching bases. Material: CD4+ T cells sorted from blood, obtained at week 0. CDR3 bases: TGTGCCAGCAGCGGCCTCAGGGGAATCGGGGAGCTGTTTTTT. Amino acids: CASSGLRGIGELFF.